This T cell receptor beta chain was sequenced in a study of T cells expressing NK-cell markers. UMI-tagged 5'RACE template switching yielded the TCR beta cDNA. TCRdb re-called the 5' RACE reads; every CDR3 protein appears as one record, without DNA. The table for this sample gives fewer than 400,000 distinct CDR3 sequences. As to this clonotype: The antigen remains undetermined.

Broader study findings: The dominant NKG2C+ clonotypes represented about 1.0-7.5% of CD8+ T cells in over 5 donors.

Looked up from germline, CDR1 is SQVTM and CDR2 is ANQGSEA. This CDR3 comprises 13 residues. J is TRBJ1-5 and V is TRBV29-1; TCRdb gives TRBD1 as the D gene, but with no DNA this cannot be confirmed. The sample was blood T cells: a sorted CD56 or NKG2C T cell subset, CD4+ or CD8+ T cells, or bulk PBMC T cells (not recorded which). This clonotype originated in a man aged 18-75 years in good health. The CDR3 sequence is CSVGGGYNQPQHF.